This record concerns one TCR beta chain sequence. These data come from a study of blood T cells in healthy people across ages. Germline V gene lookup returns CDR1 DFQATT and CDR2 SNEGSKA (reference sequence). Between the trimmed V and J ends, which lost 5 bases and 0 bases, there was a span of 20 bases. CDR3 length: 17 amino acids. Primed by a sample-barcoded 5' primer and a J-beta primer mix, a second PCR proceeded for 7 to 11 cycles. TCRdb used MiXCR to reprocess the 5' RACE reads, holding one entry per CDR3 protein. Of some 860,000 distinct CDR3 sequences listed, 56% are singletons. The clonotype was recovered from a man between 35 and 55 years old in good health. The chain couples TRBV20-1 to TRBJ1-5; D unresolved. The specimen was blood. The CDR3, as DNA: TGCAGTGCTGCCCTAAAGTCAGCATTTACTAGCAATCAGCCCCAGCATTTT. Translated, it gives CSAALKSAFTSNQPQHF.